Shown below are 20 T cell receptor beta chains from a single sample sequenced in a study of cytomegalovirus exposure and HLA in healthy donors (dated by TCRdb to 2016 to 2017). The library was produced with the immunoSEQ multiplex PCR assay. TCRdb mirrors the immuneACCESS table, restricted to in-frame sequences. Some clones are absent from its copies; in checked studies, under half trace to an unresolved V gene, and the reason for the others is unknown. The sample table records around 140,000 clones; roughly 89% of these occur just once. Roughly 1.2% of the sample is held by the ten biggest clonotypes. Sample: PBMCs. Receptors were obtained from a woman between 18 and 29 years old in good health and CMV-seronegative.

The rearrangement joins TRBV2 to TRBJ1-3; D not resolved. The germline V and J ends were trimmed by 2 bases and 0 bases, with 8 bases remaining between them. There are 15 residues in the CDR3. Germline V gives CDR1 SNHLY, CDR2 FYNNEI. CDR3 region: CASSETRSSGNTIYF. For the CDR3, the DNA is TGTGCCAGCAGTGAAACGAGGTCCTCTGGAAACACCATATATTTT.

CDR3 DNA: TGTGCCAGCAGGGCACAGGGGAGAGACACTGAAGCTTTCTTT. This encodes CASRAQGRDTEAFF. The chain carries TRBV2 and TRBJ1-1, with 7 bases fitting TRBD1. The trim removed 6 bases at V and 3 bases at J, leaving 7 bases unmatched. The CDR3 totals 14 residues. Germline CDR1 and CDR2: SNHLY and FYNNEI.

The CDR3 sequence: CASSPRPRQGVNYGYTF. In DNA, the CDR3 is TGTGCCAGCTCACCACGACCAAGACAGGGCGTCAACTATGGCTACACCTTC. J is TRBJ1-2 and V is TRBV18, with 7 bases matching TRBD1. In germline, CDR1 is KGHSH, CDR2 LQKENI. CDR3 size: 17 residues. With V trimmed by 1 base and J by 2 bases, 10 bases remained unmatched.

The gene calls are TRBV5-4 and TRBJ2-1, with 10 nucleotides matching TRBD2. Germline CDR1 reads SGHNT; CDR2 reads YYREEE (reference sequence). CDR3 length: 15 amino acids. With V trimmed by 3 bases and J by 6 bases, 6 bases remained unmatched. CDR3 coding DNA: TGTGCCAGCAGCTCGCGGACTAGCGGACCCAATGAGCAGTTCTTC. Translation: CASSSRTSGPNEQFF.

This chain links TRBV5-4 with TRBJ1-2; TRBD1 is a possible D gene (5 bases). The V end lost 1 base, the J end lost 3 bases, and 13 bases lay between the germline ends. CDR1 SGHNT and CDR2 YYREEE come from the germline V gene (reference sequence). This CDR3 comprises 15 residues. The CDR3 loop reads CASSLMGGSDYGYTF. The DNA of the CDR3 is TGTGCCAGCAGCTTGATGGGGGGGAGCGACTATGGCTACACCTTC.

The chain uses TRBV5-1 and TRBJ2-2; no clear D. Germline CDR1 reads SGHRS; CDR2 reads YFSETQ. The CDR3 covers 15 residues. V lost 0 bases and J 1 base, leaving 7 bases between the germline ends. In DNA, the CDR3 is TGCGCCAGCAGCTTGGGGGCAGTGAACACCGGGGAGCTGTTTTTT. Translation: CASSLGAVNTGELFF.

This sequence joins TRBV5-1 and TRBJ1-2; D perhaps matches TRBD1 (5 bases). This CDR3 region has 14 residues. Looked up from germline, CDR1 is SGHRS and CDR2 is YFSETQ. V was trimmed by 9 bases and J by 0 bases, leaving 15 bases between them. The CDR3 here is CATRGVGANYGYTF. The CDR3 DNA sequence: TGCGCCACCAGAGGAGTAGGGGCTAACTATGGCTACACCTTC.

The chain uses TRBV19 and TRBJ2-1, with 10 bases that match TRBD2. This CDR3 is 15 amino acids long. J lost 5 bases, V lost 7 bases, and 8 bases had no gene match. CDR1 and CDR2 (germline): LNHDA, SQIVND (reference sequence). DNA for the CDR3: TGTGCCAGTACCCCACTAGCGGGGATCAACAATGAGCAGTTCTTC. Translation: CASTPLAGINNEQFF. Drawing the rest from reference TRBV19 and TRBJ2-1, the complete variable domain is DGGITQSPKYLFRKEGQNVTLSCEQNLNHDAMYWYRQDPGQGLRLIYYSQIVNDFQKGDIAEGYSVSREKKESFPLTVTSAQKNPTAFYLCASTPLAGINNEQFFGPGTRLTVL.

V and J are TRBV6-5 and TRBJ2-7; maybe TRBD1 (5 bases). Germline V gene sequence: CDR1 MNHEY, CDR2 SVGAGI. CDR3 length: 13 residues. V lost 2 bases and J 6 bases, leaving 11 bases between the germline ends. The DNA of the CDR3 is TGTGCCAGCAGTTACACTGGACAAAGCGAGCAGTACTTC. Translating it yields CASSYTGQSEQYF.

This clone was found once. The chain carries TRBV4-2 and TRBJ1-2; perhaps TRBD1 as D (5 bases). Trimming cost V 0 bases and J 4 bases, with 15 bases left between them. This CDR3 contains 16 residues. The germline V gene has CDR1 LGHNA and CDR2 YNFKEQ. This chain's CDR3 is CASSQDLSRDRYGYTF. In nucleotides, the CDR3 is TGTGCCAGCAGCCAAGATCTCAGCAGGGATCGCTATGGCTACACCTTC.

This clone has just one count. This sequence joins TRBV5-1 and TRBJ1-4, with 9 bases identical to TRBD1. Germline-derived CDR1 and CDR2 are SGHRS and YFSETQ. CDR3 length: 11 residues. With V trimmed by 4 bases and J by 14 bases, 3 bases remained unmatched. This chain's CDR3 is CASSPGQGLFF. CDR3 coding DNA: TGCGCCAGCAGCCCCGGACAGGGGCTGTTTTTT.

The chain couples TRBV13 to TRBJ1-4; D unclear. Germline CDR1 PRHDT, CDR2 FYEKMQ (reference sequence). Trimming left V 7 bases short and J 1 base short, with 22 bases between. This CDR3 is 18 amino acids long. DNA for the CDR3: TGTGCCAGCACAATAAGACCCGCAGACACAAAAACTAATGAAAAACTGTTTTTT. It codes for CASTIRPADTKTNEKLFF.

V and J are TRBV5-1 and TRBJ1-1, with TRBD1 matching over 8 bases. CDR1 is SGHRS, CDR2 YFSETQ, per germline. The CDR3 runs 16 residues. The ends lost 9 bases at V and 4 bases at J; junction bases unmatched: 17. The CDR3 DNA sequence: TGCGCCAACCTTAGCCCAGGGGGCGCTTGCAGCACTGAAGCTTTCTTT. Its protein is CANLSPGGACSTEAFF.

The chain couples TRBV11-2 to TRBJ2-4, with a possible D match to TRBD2 (7 bases). Germline values: CDR1 SGHAT, CDR2 FQNNGV. The CDR3 has 15 residues. The V end was cut by 1 base, the J end by 6 bases, with 13 bases between. CDR3 in amino acids: CASSLVQGGGNIQYF. As DNA, the CDR3 is TGTGCCAGCAGCTTAGTACAGGGCGGGGGAAACATTCAGTACTTC.

The CDR3, as DNA: TGTGCCAGCAGCGTAGTTGAGAATGGCTACACCTTC. It specifies CASSVVENGYTF. The chain joins TRBV9 to TRBJ1-2; D uncertain. The CDR3 covers 12 residues. V was pared by 0 bases and J by 6 bases, with 6 bases between. Germline CDR1 reads SGDLS; CDR2 reads YYNGEE.

The chain combines TRBV2 with TRBJ2-7; 9 bases fit TRBD1. There are 13 residues in the CDR3. With V trimmed by 6 bases and J by 5 bases, 5 bases remained unmatched. CDR1 SNHLY and CDR2 FYNNEI come from the germline V gene. The CDR3 DNA sequence: TGTGCCAGCAGAGGGACAGGGCTGGACGAGCAGTACTTC. Its translation: CASRGTGLDEQYF.

The chain links TRBV18 to TRBJ2-1; 8 bases match TRBD2. V dropped 3 bases and J dropped 0; count of bases not matched to a gene: 7. The CDR3 sequence is 17 residues long. Germline assignment: CDR1 KGHSH and CDR2 LQKENI. The chain's CDR3 is CASSPGLALSSYNEQFF. The DNA for the CDR3 is TGTGCCAGCTCACCTGGACTAGCCTTAAGCTCCTACAATGAGCAGTTCTTC.

V gene TRBV18 combines with J gene TRBJ2-3; weak D call: TRBD1 (6 bases). The V gene lost 4 bases and the J gene lost 5 bases, with 13 bases spanning the gap. The V gene's germline CDR1 is KGHSH and CDR2 LQKENI. The length of the CDR3 is 14 residues. The CDR3 nucleotides read TGTGCCAGCTCACAGGACAGCCAAGAAGATACGCAGTATTTT. Its translation: CASSQDSQEDTQYF.

The gene calls are TRBV7-3 and TRBJ2-3; unclear D gene. CDR1 is SGHTA, CDR2 FQGTGA, per germline. V was trimmed by 2 bases and J by 4 bases, leaving 7 bases between them. The CDR3 has 13 amino acids. CDR3 coding DNA: TGTGCCAGCAGCTTACCTCCCCCAGATACGCAGTATTTT. Protein product: CASSLPPPDTQYF.

This chain uses TRBV6-1 with TRBJ2-3, with D possibly matching TRBD1 (6 bases). Trimming pared 0 bases from V and 3 bases from J, leaving 13 bases between. The CDR3 length is 16 residues. CDR1 and CDR2 (germline): MNHNS, SASEGT. This CDR3 reads CASSEAGAAITDTQYF. The CDR3 DNA sequence: TGTGCCAGCAGTGAAGCGGGGGCCGCGATTACAGATACGCAGTATTTT.